The next 18 T cell receptor beta chains were all read from a single sample in a study of beta chain features in type 1 diabetes. Sequenced material consisted of expressed TCRB transcripts (all of the isolated RNA was reverse transcribed). Assay used: immunoSEQ multiplex PCR; TCRdb lists only in-frame clones, some missing. The profile covers about 130,000 clones, with 9% to 9.5% appearing a single time and 0.55% to 0.85% taken by the ten largest. Sequencing used central memory CD4+ T cells from blood. The source is a man in his late teens or twenties in good health.

The gene calls are TRBV9 and TRBJ2-3; 7 bases are shared with TRBD2. The trim removed 0 bases at V and 0 bases at J, leaving 4 bases unmatched. The CDR3 covers 16 residues. Germline V gene lookup returns CDR1 SGDLS and CDR2 YYNGEE. CDR3 coding DNA: TGTGCCAGCAGCGTAGGGGCGGGGGTTAGCACAGATACGCAGTATTTT. This encodes CASSVGAGVSTDTQYF.

This clone was detected once. The chain uses TRBV19 and TRBJ2-2; no clear D gene. CDR3 size: 16 residues. V was clipped by 4 bases and J by 0 bases, with 12 bases between them. CDR1 is LNHDA and CDR2 is SQIVND in the germline V gene (reference sequence). The CDR3 is CASSTSTTSNTGELFF. CDR3 sequence (DNA): TGTGCCAGTAGTACCTCAACGACTTCGAACACCGGGGAGCTGTTTTTT.

The chain links TRBV30 to TRBJ1-4, with TRBD1 as a possible D gene (5 bases). CDR3 length: 14 amino acids. The V end was cut by 3 bases, the J end by 8 bases, with 16 bases between. The germline V gene has CDR1 GTSNPN and CDR2 SVGIG (reference sequence). CDR3 sequence: CAWRETGGDEKLFF. The CDR3 nucleotides read TGTGCCTGGAGGGAGACGGGAGGGGACGAAAAACTGTTTTTT.

The chain recombines TRBV4-2 with TRBJ2-5; TRBD2 matches at 9 bases. From germline, CDR1 is LGHNA and CDR2 YNFKEQ. CDR3 size: 15 residues. V was clipped by 4 bases and J by 1 base; unmatched bases: 4. In DNA form, the CDR3 reads TGTGCCAGCAGCCTCGGCGGGGGGGCCCAAGAGACCCAGTACTTC. Its protein is CASSLGGGAQETQYF.

This clone appeared a few times. CDR3 DNA sequence: TGTGCCAGCAGCTTAGCGTCGCGGGGCCTCAATGAGCAGTTCTTC. It translates to CASSLASRGLNEQFF. The chain joins TRBV7-9 to TRBJ2-1; the D gene is possibly TRBD2 (6 bases). Per the germline V gene, CDR1 is SEHNR and CDR2 is FQNEAQ (reference sequence). The CDR3 is 15 amino acids. The V end was cut by 0 bases, the J end by 6 bases, with 12 bases between.

The V gene is TRBV7-2, the J gene TRBJ1-3, with 8 bases that match TRBD1. The CDR3 covers 17 residues. After removal of 5 bases from V and 0 bases from J, the junction contained 9 bases not matched to a gene. Germline assignment: CDR1 SGHTA and CDR2 FQGNSA. The CDR3 bases are TGTGCCAGCAGCGGGGGGACAGGTCGAATCTCTGGAAACACCATATATTTT. It codes for CASSGGTGRISGNTIYF. Drawing the rest from reference TRBV7-2 and TRBJ1-3, the complete variable domain is GAGVSQSPSNKVTEKGKDVELRCDPISGHTALYWYRQSLGQGLEFLIYFQGNSAPDKSGLPSDRFSAERTGGSVSTLTIQRTQQEDSAVYLCASSGGTGRISGNTIYFGEGSWLTVV.

This clone was picked up a small number of times. J is TRBJ1-3 and V is TRBV7-9, with D possibly matching TRBD1 (6 bases). Trimming took 6 bases from V and 0 from J, leaving 12 bases between them. Per the germline V gene, CDR1 is SEHNR and CDR2 is FQNEAQ (reference sequence). This CDR3 contains 15 residues. This CDR3 reads CASRPTGDSGNTIYF. As DNA, the CDR3 is TGTGCCAGCAGGCCGACAGGTGACTCTGGAAACACCATATATTTT.

This sequence joins TRBV7-9 and TRBJ2-7; D call uncertain. Trimming shortened V by 3 bases and J by 6 bases, and 9 bases separated the two germline ends. Germline CDR1 is SEHNR and CDR2 is FQNEAQ (reference sequence). The CDR3 sequence is 12 residues long. CDR3 loop: CASSLRFGEQYF. CDR3 nucleotide sequence: TGTGCCAGCAGCTTGAGGTTCGGCGAGCAGTACTTC.

This clone was detected only a few times. The rearrangement joins TRBV30 to TRBJ2-5, with D perhaps matching TRBD2 (6 bases). Deletions cut 2 bases from V and 5 bases from J, with 18 bases between. CDR3 length: 15 amino acids. The germline CDR1 and CDR2 sequences are GTSNPN and SVGIG (reference sequence). This chain's CDR3 is CAWSTRDSRRETQYF. CDR3 nucleotide sequence: TGTGCCTGGAGTACCCGGGACTCCCGAAGGGAGACCCAGTACTTC.

The V and J genes are TRBV2 and TRBJ2-3; 11 bases map to TRBD2. CDR3 size: 16 residues. Germline trimming cut 4 bases from V and 5 bases from J; bases unmatched to any gene: 8. Germline V gene data show CDR1 as SNHLY and CDR2 as FYNNEI. CDR3 amino acids: CASSGSLAGGVDTQYF. The CDR3, as DNA: TGTGCCAGCAGTGGCAGTCTAGCGGGGGGCGTAGATACGCAGTATTTT.

V and J are TRBV13 and TRBJ2-5; D is unresolved. This CDR3 region has 14 residues. Per germline, CDR1 PRHDT and CDR2 FYEKMQ (reference sequence). Trimming removed 2 bases at V and 1 base at J, with 8 bases between. The CDR3 sequence: CASSLLLVQETQYF. The CDR3, as DNA: TGTGCCAGCAGCTTACTCCTCGTCCAAGAGACCCAGTACTTC. The full variable domain, completed using reference TRBV13 and TRBJ2-5, is AAGVIQSPRHLIKEKRETATLKCYPIPRHDTVYWYQQGPGQDPQFLISFYEKMQSDKGSIPDRFSAQQFSDYHSELNMSSLELGDSALYFCASSLLLVQETQYFGPGTRLLVL.

The table lists this clone with a few counts. The chain links TRBV7-8 to TRBJ1-1; 8 nucleotides agree with TRBD1. The CDR3 is 15 amino acids. V gave up 6 bases and J gave up 4 bases; unmatched junction bases: 10. Germline-derived CDR1 and CDR2 are SGHVS and FQNEAQ. The CDR3 here is CASRTTRTGFTEAFF. CDR3 DNA: TGTGCCAGCAGAACTACTAGGACAGGGTTCACTGAAGCTTTCTTT.

This clone was detected a few times. The chain carries TRBV19 and TRBJ1-6, with unresolved D. CDR1 and CDR2 from the germline V gene are LNHDA and SQIVND (reference sequence). The germline V and J ends were trimmed by 3 bases and 10 bases, with 13 bases remaining between them. The CDR3 is 14 residues long. The CDR3 nucleotides are TGTGCCAGTAGTATCGCTCCGACCGGGTCACCCCTCCACTTT. This encodes CASSIAPTGSPLHF.

This clone has a handful of counts. The V call is TRBV6-1, the J call TRBJ1-6; tentatively, D is TRBD1 (5 bases). The CDR3 runs 14 residues. The V gene lost 3 bases and the J gene lost 5 bases, with 8 bases spanning the gap. Germline CDR1 MNHNS, CDR2 SASEGT. CDR3 in DNA: TGTGCCAGCAGTGAGGGGCTAGATAATTCACCCCTCCACTTT. It codes for CASSEGLDNSPLHF.

At least ten counts were recorded for this clone. V usage is TRBV2 and J usage is TRBJ2-6; possibly TRBD2 for D (5 bases). CDR1 and CDR2 from the germline V gene are SNHLY and FYNNEI. Trimming cost V 8 bases and J 3 bases, with 8 bases left between them. The CDR3 totals 13 residues. The CDR3 bases are TGTGCCAGCGCCGGGGTTGGGGCCAACGTCCTGACTTTC. It translates to CASAGVGANVLTF.

The chain links TRBV5-1 to TRBJ2-3; possibly TRBD2 for D (6 bases). V was shortened by 0 bases and J by 6 bases, with 11 bases between the two germline ends. This CDR3 region has 14 residues. The germline V gene encodes CDR1 SGHRS and CDR2 YFSETQ. CDR3 DNA sequence: TGCGCCAGCAGCTTGGGGGGACTCACCGATACGCAGTATTTT. It is translated as CASSLGGLTDTQYF.

This chain uses TRBV5-1 with TRBJ2-7; 8 nucleotides line up with TRBD2. Germline V gene lookup returns CDR1 SGHRS and CDR2 YFSETQ. Unmatched junction bases numbered 6, after V lost 1 base and J lost 3 bases. CDR3 length equals 15 residues. CDR3: CASSLTVAGGYEQYF. CDR3 DNA sequence: TGCGCCAGCAGCTTGACTGTGGCGGGGGGCTACGAGCAGTACTTC.

J is TRBJ2-7 and V is TRBV27; D remains unclear. This CDR3 comprises 14 residues. V was shortened by 5 bases and J by 1 base, with 12 bases between the two germline ends. Germline V gene data show CDR1 as MNHEY and CDR2 as SMNVEV (reference sequence). This CDR3 reads CASSPWADSYEQYF. The CDR3, as DNA: TGTGCCAGCAGTCCTTGGGCAGATTCCTACGAGCAGTACTTC.